Listed here is a single T cell receptor (beta chain). What it binds is not known. A second PCR, run for about 7 to 11 cycles, used a sample-barcoded 5' primer plus a J-beta primer mix. Paired-end reads containing CDR3 totaled no fewer than 2.5 million for each sample. MiXCR was run by TCRdb on the 5' RACE reads, yielding one entry per CDR3 protein. The sample holds about 810,000 distinct CDR3 sequences, about 37% seen once. In each sample, at least 6 million PBMCs were isolated. The record originates from a study of blood T cells in healthy people across ages. General observations from the study: Among long-lived donors, naive CD4+ cells were more numerous and diversity higher than in aged donors. Unsorted PBMCs prevented conclusive naive versus antigen-experienced comparison.

The CDR3 runs 15 residues. The ends lost 4 bases at V and 7 bases at J; junction bases unmatched: 12. The specimen was blood. This chain connects TRBV12-3 or TRBV12-4 to TRBJ2-7; 8 bases are a match to TRBD2. The sequence was obtained from a man aged 18 to 30 in good health. Here the CDR3 reads CASSSGRRGEGEQYF. The CDR3 DNA sequence: TGTGCCAGCAGTTCCGGTAGGCGGGGGGAGGGTGAGCAGTACTTC.